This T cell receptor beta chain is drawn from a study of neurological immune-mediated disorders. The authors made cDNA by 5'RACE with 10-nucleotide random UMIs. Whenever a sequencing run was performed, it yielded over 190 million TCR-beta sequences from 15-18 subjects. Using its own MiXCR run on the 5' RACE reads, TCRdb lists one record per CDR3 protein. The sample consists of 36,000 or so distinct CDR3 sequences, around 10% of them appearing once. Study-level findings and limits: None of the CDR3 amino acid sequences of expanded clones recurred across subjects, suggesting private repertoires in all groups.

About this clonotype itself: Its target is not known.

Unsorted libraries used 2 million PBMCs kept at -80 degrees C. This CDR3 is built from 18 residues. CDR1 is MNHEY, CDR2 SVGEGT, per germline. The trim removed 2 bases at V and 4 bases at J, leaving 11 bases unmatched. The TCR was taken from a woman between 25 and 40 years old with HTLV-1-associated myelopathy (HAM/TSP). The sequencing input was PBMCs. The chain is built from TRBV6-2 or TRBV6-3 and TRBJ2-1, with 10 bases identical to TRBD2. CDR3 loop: CASSYPALLAGMYNEQFF. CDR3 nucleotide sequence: TGTGCCAGCAGTTACCCTGCACTACTAGCGGGGATGTACAATGAGCAGTTCTTC.